The following is a T cell receptor beta chain sequence with its context. No antigen is known for it. Data came from immunoSEQ multiplex PCR; TCRdb stores just in-frame clones and leaves some out. The table has fewer than 20,000 clones, 70% to 75% seen once; the top ten hold 4.3%. The data belong to a study of tumor-infiltrating lymphocytes in localized non-small cell lung cancer. Overall study findings and caveats: Available tissue quantity limited TCR sequencing to a patient subset. No T-cell fraction difference was seen between IM1 and IM2 tumors. Different pieces of the same tissue were used for each assay.

This CDR3 contains 16 residues. This TCR derives from a human donor with non-small cell lung cancer. Material: lung tumor tissue. The rearrangement joins TRBV21-1 to TRBJ2-7; no check of the table's D call, TRBD1, against the DNA was made. TRBV21-1 is shown as a pseudogene. This CDR3 reads CASSRYWTEDSYEQYF. The CDR3 nucleotides are TGTGCCAGCAGCCGATATTGGACAGAAGACTCCTACGAGCAGTACTTC.